This record concerns one T cell receptor (beta chain) sequence. No antigen is known for it. No base-level quality is on record; no much larger clone is a single base apart. The data are from a study of blood T cell repertoires in COVID-19 (dated by TCRdb to the early 2020s). Regarding the complete study: Collaborator samples came from the United States, Italy and Spain and covered acute and convalescent phases of COVID-19. HLA class I and class II types, where available, came from metadata supplied by the sample provider rather than from assay-based typing. A de-identified subject ID, COVID-19 status, age in years and sex were almost always included in the sample metadata. Samples came from the ongoing ImmuneRACE study (first 160 participants) plus 1,254 subjects from 6 global collaborators. The repertoires were released in a freely available public database intended as a resource for research on the immune response to SARS-CoV-2. Deeply sampled blood TCRbeta repertoires from subjects exposed to, actively infected with, or recovered from COVID-19 were included in the dataset. The prospective study material was composed of cDNA or gDNA derived from T cells, B-cell-depleted T cells, or PBMCs.

General findings and caveats noted by the study authors: The quantity of clinical and demographic metadata differed by source and by participant and was supplied without curation.

The collaborating institutions used their own protocols to collect whole blood in K2EDTA tubes. Collaborator samples were shipped for TCRbeta analysis as frozen whole blood, isolated PBMCs, or DNA extracted from either sample type. According to the germline V gene (reference sequence), CDR1 reads LGHDT and CDR2 reads YNNKEL. For this chain, trimming is 0 bases at the V end and 5 bases at the J end, and the number of junction bases without a gene match is 9. From the cysteine through the phenylalanine, the CDR3 covers 17 amino acids. The entry retains the CDR3 DNA only, 51 bases that are in frame from base 1. TCRbeta CDR3 regions were amplified from genomic DNA using the immunoSEQ Assay, a bias-controlled multiplex PCR. The original pipeline was this. The number of nucleated cells in each sample was estimated by amplification of reference gene primers within the assay. Sequence reads were collapsed and filtered to measure the absolute abundance of every unique TCRbeta CDR3 rearrangement. Productive Simpson clonality was computed per sample as the square root of Simpson's diversity index over productive rearrangements. TCRdb stores this immuneACCESS table with in-frame sequences only. Part of the clones is absent; in the studies checked, under half of the shortfall reflects unresolved V genes, and no reason is known for the rest. V, J and clone size were drawn from that table, and D and trimming were deduced from the DNA. Counted in this sample were under 150,000 clones; approximately 84% of them appeared once. Of the sample, about 1.3% falls within the top ten clones.

The source material was peripheral blood. Recombination connected TRBV3-1 (or the pseudogene TRBV3-2) to TRBJ2-1, with 8 bases in between that match TRBD1. The clonotype comes from a man in his 60s with acute or convalescent COVID-19. At the DNA level, the sequence is TGTGCCAGCAGCCAAGATCACAGGGGGTCTATAGACAATGAGCAGTTCTTC. Its protein product is CASSQDHRGSIDNEQFF.